A selection of T cell receptor beta chains follows, all from one sample in a study of blood T cell repertoires in COVID-19. Generated by immunoSEQ multiplex PCR, the TCRdb table keeps only in-frame clones and is missing some. Of more than 65,000 clones in the sample, about 76% are singletons; the top ten hold around 19%. The sequenced sample was peripheral blood. The source is an elderly woman with active or convalescent COVID-19. CDR3s include the opening cysteine and the closing phenylalanine or tryptophan. Fields, in order: V gene, CDR3 length, clone size, J gene, D gene, CDR3 protein, CDR3 DNA. D genes are given only for firm matches. Clone size is shown for a subset of rows, as once, few, many or a class of expanded clone.

TRBV10-3,13,.,TRBJ2-7,TRBD1,CAMGLDRGGEQYF,TGTGCCATGGGATTGGACAGGGGAGGCGAGCAGTACTTC
TRBV6-2/TRBV6-3,12,once,TRBJ2-3,.,CASSYLSDTQYF,TGTGCCAGCAGTTACCTCTCAGATACGCAGTATTTT
TRBV11-2,16,.,TRBJ1-6,TRBD1,CASSLGVGTGASPLHF,TGTGCCAGCAGCTTAGGTGTCGGGACAGGGGCTTCACCCCTCCACTTT
TRBV7-9,16,many,TRBJ2-7,TRBD1,CASSLLGGQGSYEQYF,TGTGCCAGCAGCTTACTGGGAGGACAGGGGTCCTACGAGCAGTACTTC
TRBV11-2,13,.,TRBJ1-5,.,CASSGELNQPQHF,TGTGCCAGCAGCGGTGAGCTCAATCAGCCCCAGCATTTT
TRBV25-1,14,.,TRBJ2-7,.,CASSPWTDNYEQYF,TGTGCCAGCAGTCCCTGGACAGATAACTACGAGCAGTACTTC
TRBV5-1,15,once,TRBJ1-2,.,CASSLAEGSNYGYTF,TGCGCCAGCAGCTTGGCAGAGGGATCTAACTATGGCTACACCTTC
TRBV19,15,.,TRBJ2-7,.,CASSIDREAINEQYF,TGTGCCAGTAGTATAGATCGCGAGGCCATCAACGAGCAGTACTTC
TRBV11-2,15,.,TRBJ2-3,.,CASSRRGVGTDTQYF,TGTGCCAGCAGTCGCCGCGGGGTAGGGACAGATACGCAGTATTTT
TRBV5-1,16,.,TRBJ2-2,.,CASSLYLRVDTGELFF,TGCGCCAGCAGCTTGTACCTCAGGGTCGACACCGGGGAGCTGTTTTTT
TRBV30,14,.,TRBJ1-6,TRBD1,CAWSVIPGGSPLHF,TGTGCCTGGAGTGTAATTCCAGGGGGCTCACCCCTCCACTTT
TRBV7-6,20,.,TRBJ1-3,TRBD1,CASSERPGQGVKSSGNTIYF,TGTGCCAGCAGCGAAAGGCCGGGACAGGGGGTGAAAAGCTCTGGAAACACCATATATTTT
TRBV15,16,once,TRBJ2-5,TRBD1,CATSRGRDRVGETQYF,TGTGCCACCAGCAGAGGCCGGGACAGGGTAGGGGAGACCCAGTACTTC
TRBV5-1,13,once,TRBJ1-2,.,CASSHGQSRGYTF,TGCGCCAGCAGCCACGGACAGTCAAGGGGCTACACCTTC
TRBV20-1,16,few,TRBJ2-4,TRBD2,CSASPTGGPSFDIQYF,TGCAGTGCTAGTCCTACGGGGGGGCCATCGTTTGACATTCAGTACTTC
TRBV6-1,15,few,TRBJ1-2,TRBD1,CASSEGTGRNYGYTF,TGTGCCAGCAGTGAAGGGACAGGGCGCAACTATGGCTACACCTTC
TRBV6-2/TRBV6-3,14,.,TRBJ2-1,.,CASTPGLVGLEQFF,TGTGCCAGCACCCCGGGGCTAGTGGGGCTTGAGCAGTTCTTC
TRBV2,13,.,TRBJ1-2,.,CASRTGPDYGYTF,TGTGCCAGCAGAACAGGCCCCGACTATGGCTACACCTTC
TRBV11-2,13,.,TRBJ2-5,.,CASSLGTQETQYF,TGTGCCAGCAGCTTAGGGACTCAAGAGACCCAGTACTTC
TRBV4-3,15,.,TRBJ1-1,.,CASSQGGSLNTEAFF,TGCGCCAGCAGCCAAGGCGGCAGTTTGAACACTGAAGCTTTCTTT
TRBV20-1,12,.,TRBJ2-5,.,CSASLRGETQYF,TGCAGTGCTAGTCTCCGAGGGGAGACCCAGTACTTC
TRBV19,13,.,TRBJ1-1,.,CASNPGRNTEAFF,TGTGCCAGTAATCCGGGGAGAAACACTGAAGCTTTCTTT
TRBV18,19,.,TRBJ1-2,TRBD1,CASSRLVGGGSWTNYGYTF,TGTGCCAGCTCACGCCTGGTTGGAGGGGGCTCGTGGACTAACTATGGCTACACCTTC
TRBV3-1/TRBV3-2,14,.,TRBJ2-3,.,CASSSPSSTDTQYF,TGTGCCAGCAGCTCCCCATCCAGCACAGATACGCAGTATTTT
TRBV19,15,.,TRBJ2-3,TRBD1,CASSFLQGGTDTQYF,TGTGCCAGTTCATTTCTACAGGGGGGCACAGATACGCAGTATTTT
TRBV18,14,.,TRBJ1-6,.,CASSPTADNSPLHF,TGTGCCAGCTCACCGACTGCGGATAATTCACCCCTCCACTTT
TRBV28,16,few,TRBJ1-6,.,CASSSIISSYNSPLHF,TGTGCCAGCAGCTCGATTATCAGCTCCTATAATTCACCCCTCCACTTT
TRBV7-2,15,once,TRBJ1-6,.,CASSSQGFGNSPLHF,TGTGCCAGCAGCTCCCAGGGTTTTGGGAATTCACCCCTCCACTTT
TRBV5-1,15,.,TRBJ2-5,TRBD1,CASSLGATGLETQYF,TGCGCCAGCAGCTTGGGGGCGACAGGGCTGGAGACCCAGTACTTC
TRBV14,13,.,TRBJ2-5,TRBD2,CASSRTRGETQYF,TGTGCCAGCAGCCGGACTAGAGGGGAGACCCAGTACTTC
TRBV7-2,12,few,TRBJ2-7,.,CASSTRVYEQYF,TGTGCCAGCAGCACCCGAGTATACGAGCAGTACTTC
TRBV20-1,14,.,TRBJ1-1,.,CSASFEGSNTEAFF,TGCAGTGCTAGTTTCGAGGGCTCTAACACTGAAGCTTTCTTT
TRBV27,15,.,TRBJ2-5,.,CASSLLFEGTQTQYF,TGTGCCAGCAGTCTCCTCTTTGAGGGTACGCAGACCCAGTACTTC